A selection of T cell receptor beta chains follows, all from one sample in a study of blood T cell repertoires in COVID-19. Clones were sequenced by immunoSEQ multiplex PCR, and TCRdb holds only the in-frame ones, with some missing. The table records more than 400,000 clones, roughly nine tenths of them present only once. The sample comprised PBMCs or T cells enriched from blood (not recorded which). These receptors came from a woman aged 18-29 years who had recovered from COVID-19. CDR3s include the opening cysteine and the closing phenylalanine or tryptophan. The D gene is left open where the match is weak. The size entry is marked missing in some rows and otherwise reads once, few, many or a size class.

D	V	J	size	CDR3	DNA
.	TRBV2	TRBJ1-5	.	CASRDRTVNQPQHF	TGTGCCAGCAGGGATCGGACAGTTAATCAGCCCCAGCATTTT
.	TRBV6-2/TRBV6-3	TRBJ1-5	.	CASSYPGQPQHF	TGTGCCAGCAGTTACCCCGGGCAGCCCCAGCATTTT
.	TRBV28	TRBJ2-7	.	CASSLGGTYEQYF	TGTGCCAGCAGTTTAGGGGGGACCTACGAGCAGTACTTC
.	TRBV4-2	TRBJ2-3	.	CASSQALAGTDTQYF	TGTGCCAGCAGCCAAGCACTAGCTGGGACAGATACGCAGTATTTT
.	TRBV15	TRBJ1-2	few	CATSREAHYGYTF	TGTGCCACCAGCAGAGAGGCACATTATGGCTACACCTTC
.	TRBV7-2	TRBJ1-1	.	CASSSQVNTEAFF	TGTGCCAGCAGCTCACAGGTAAACACTGAAGCTTTCTTT
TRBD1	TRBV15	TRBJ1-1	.	CATASSGTGFKAFF	TGTGCCACCGCAAGCTCCGGGACAGGATTTAAAGCTTTCTTT
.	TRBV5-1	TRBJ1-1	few	CASQGGTEAFF	TGCGCCAGTCAGGGCGGCACTGAAGCTTTCTTT
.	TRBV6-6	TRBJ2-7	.	CASSDPRGVSYEQYF	TGTGCCAGCAGTGACCCTCGGGGAGTATCCTACGAGCAGTACTTC
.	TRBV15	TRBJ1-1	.	CATSQPEGTEAFF	TGTGCCACCAGCCAACCGGAGGGGACTGAAGCTTTCTTT
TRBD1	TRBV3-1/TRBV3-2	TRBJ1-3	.	CASSWDRDSGNTIYF	TGTGCCAGCAGCTGGGACAGGGATTCTGGAAACACCATATATTTT